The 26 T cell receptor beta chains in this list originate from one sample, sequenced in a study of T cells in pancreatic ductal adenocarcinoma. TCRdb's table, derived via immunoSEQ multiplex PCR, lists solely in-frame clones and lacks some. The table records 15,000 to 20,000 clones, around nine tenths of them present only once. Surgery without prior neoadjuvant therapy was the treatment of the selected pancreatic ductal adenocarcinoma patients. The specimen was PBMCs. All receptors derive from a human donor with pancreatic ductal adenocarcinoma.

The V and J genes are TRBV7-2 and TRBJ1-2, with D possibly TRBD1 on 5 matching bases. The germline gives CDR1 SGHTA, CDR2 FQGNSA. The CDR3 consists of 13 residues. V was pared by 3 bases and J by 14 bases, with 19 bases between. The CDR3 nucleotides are TGTGCCAGCAGCTTGGGTCCCTCGCTGGACAAAACCTTC. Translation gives CASSLGPSLDKTF.

For the CDR3, the DNA is TGCGCCAGCAGTAGGGACAGGGGAAACACCATATATTTT. Its protein is CASSRDRGNTIYF. This chain connects TRBV5-1 to TRBJ1-3, with TRBD1 matching 8 bases. The germline gives CDR1 SGHRS, CDR2 YFSETQ. The CDR3 runs to 13 residues. V lost 5 bases to trimming and J lost 4 bases; unmatched junction nucleotides: 2.

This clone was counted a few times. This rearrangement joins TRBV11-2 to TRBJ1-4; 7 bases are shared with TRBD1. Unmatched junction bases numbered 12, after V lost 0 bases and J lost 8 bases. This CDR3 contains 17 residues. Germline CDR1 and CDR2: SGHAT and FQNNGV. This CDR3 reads CASSLEDSGTVDEKLFF. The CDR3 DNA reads TGTGCCAGCAGCTTAGAGGATTCCGGGACAGTTGACGAAAAACTGTTTTTT.

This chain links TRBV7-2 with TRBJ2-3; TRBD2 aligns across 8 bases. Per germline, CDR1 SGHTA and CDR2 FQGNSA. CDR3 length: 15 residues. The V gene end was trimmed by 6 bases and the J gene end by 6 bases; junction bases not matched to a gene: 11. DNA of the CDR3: TGTGCCAGCAGAGGCGGCGGGGGGCTGTATGATACGCAGTATTTT. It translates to CASRGGGGLYDTQYF.

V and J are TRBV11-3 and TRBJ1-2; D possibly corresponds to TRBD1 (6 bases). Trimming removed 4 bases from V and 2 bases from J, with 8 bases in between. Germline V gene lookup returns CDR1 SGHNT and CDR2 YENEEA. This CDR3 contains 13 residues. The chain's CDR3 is CASSSDRNYGYTF. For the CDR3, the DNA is TGTGCCAGCAGCTCGGACAGAAACTATGGCTACACCTTC.

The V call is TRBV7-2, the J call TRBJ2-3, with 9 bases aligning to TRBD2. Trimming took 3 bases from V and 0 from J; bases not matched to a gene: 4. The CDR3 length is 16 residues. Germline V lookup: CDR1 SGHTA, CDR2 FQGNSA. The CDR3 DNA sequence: TGTGCCAGCAGCTTCTCCGGGACTAGCAGCACAGATACGCAGTATTTT. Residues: CASSFSGTSSTDTQYF.

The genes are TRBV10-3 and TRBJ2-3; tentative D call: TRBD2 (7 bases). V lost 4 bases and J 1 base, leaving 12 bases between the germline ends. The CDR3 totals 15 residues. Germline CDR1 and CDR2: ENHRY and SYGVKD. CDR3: CAISAGGGRTDTQYF. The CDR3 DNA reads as TGTGCCATCAGTGCTGGGGGGGGCCGCACAGATACGCAGTATTTT.

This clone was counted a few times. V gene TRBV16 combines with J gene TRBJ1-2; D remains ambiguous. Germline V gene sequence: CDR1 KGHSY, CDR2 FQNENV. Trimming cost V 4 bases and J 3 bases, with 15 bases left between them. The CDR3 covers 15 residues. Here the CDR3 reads CASSLEGFFDYGYTF. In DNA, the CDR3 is TGTGCCAGCAGCCTAGAGGGATTCTTTGACTATGGCTACACCTTC.

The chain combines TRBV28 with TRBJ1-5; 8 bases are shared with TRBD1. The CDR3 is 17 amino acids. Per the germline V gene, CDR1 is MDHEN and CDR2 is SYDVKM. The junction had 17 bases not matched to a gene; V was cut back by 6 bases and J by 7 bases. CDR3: CASSPSRDRKTGQPQHF. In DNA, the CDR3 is TGTGCCAGCAGCCCATCAAGGGACAGGAAAACGGGGCAGCCCCAGCATTTT.

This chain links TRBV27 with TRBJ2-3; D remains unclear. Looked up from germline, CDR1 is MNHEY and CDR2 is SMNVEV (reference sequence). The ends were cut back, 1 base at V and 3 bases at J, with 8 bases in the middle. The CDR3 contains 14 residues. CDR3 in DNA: TGTGCCAGCAGTTTATATGGCACAACAGATACGCAGTATTTT. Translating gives CASSLYGTTDTQYF.

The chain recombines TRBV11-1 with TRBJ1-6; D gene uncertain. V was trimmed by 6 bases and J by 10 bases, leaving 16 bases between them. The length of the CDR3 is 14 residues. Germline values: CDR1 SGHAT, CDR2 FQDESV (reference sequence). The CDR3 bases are TGTGCCAGCAGTCGTTCAGGAGGTCGATCACCCCTCCACTTT. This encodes CASSRSGGRSPLHF.

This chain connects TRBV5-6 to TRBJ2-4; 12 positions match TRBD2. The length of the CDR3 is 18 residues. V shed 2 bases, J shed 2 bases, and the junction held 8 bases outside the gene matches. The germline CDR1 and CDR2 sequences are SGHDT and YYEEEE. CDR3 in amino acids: CASSFLAGGPETKNIQYF. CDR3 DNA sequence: TGTGCCAGCAGCTTCCTAGCGGGGGGGCCGGAGACCAAAAACATTCAGTACTTC.

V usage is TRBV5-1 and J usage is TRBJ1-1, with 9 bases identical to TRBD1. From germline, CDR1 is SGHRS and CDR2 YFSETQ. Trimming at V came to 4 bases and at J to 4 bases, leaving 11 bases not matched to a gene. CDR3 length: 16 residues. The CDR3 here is CASSPGTGRLITEAFF. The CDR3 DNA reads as TGCGCCAGCAGCCCGGGGACAGGGAGGCTCATCACTGAAGCTTTCTTT.

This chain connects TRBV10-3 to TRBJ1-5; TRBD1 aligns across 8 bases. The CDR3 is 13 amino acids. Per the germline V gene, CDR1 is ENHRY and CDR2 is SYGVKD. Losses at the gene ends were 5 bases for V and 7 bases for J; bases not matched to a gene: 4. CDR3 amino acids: CAISPSGGQPQHF. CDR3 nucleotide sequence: TGTGCCATCAGTCCTTCAGGGGGCCAGCCCCAGCATTTT.

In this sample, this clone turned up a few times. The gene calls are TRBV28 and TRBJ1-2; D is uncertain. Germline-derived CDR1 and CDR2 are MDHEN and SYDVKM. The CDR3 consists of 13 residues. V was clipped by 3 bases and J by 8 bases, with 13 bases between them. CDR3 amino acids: CASSLEQLRGYTF. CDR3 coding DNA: TGTGCCAGCAGTTTGGAACAGTTGAGAGGCTACACCTTC.

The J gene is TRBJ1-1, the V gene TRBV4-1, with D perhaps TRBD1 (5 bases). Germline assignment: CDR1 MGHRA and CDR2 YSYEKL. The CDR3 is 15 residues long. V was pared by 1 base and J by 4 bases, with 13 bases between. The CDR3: CASSQVGGAGTEAFF. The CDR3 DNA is TGCGCCAGCAGCCAAGTGGGAGGGGCAGGCACTGAAGCTTTCTTT.

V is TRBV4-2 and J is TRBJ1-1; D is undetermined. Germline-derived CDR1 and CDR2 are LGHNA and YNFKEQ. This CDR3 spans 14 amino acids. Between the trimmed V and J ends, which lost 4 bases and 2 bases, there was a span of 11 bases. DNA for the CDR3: TGTGCCAGCAGCCTTCCGGGAGCTAACACTGAAGCTTTCTTT. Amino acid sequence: CASSLPGANTEAFF.

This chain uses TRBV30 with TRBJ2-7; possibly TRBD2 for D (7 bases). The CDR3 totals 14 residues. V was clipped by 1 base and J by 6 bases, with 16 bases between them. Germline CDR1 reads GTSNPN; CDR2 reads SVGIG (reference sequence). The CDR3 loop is CAWSARGGRVEQYF. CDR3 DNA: TGTGCCTGGAGTGCTAGGGGGGGAAGGGTCGAGCAGTACTTC.

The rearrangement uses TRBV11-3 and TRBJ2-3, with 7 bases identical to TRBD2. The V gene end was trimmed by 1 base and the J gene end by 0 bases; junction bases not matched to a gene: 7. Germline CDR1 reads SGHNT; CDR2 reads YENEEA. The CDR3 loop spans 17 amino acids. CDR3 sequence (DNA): TGTGCCAGCAGCTTAGGTCTACTAGCGACTAGCACAGATACGCAGTATTTT. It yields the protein CASSLGLLATSTDTQYF. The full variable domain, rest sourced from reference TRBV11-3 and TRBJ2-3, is EAGVVQSPRYKIIEKKQPVAFWCNPISGHNTLYWYLQNLGQGPELLIRYENEEAVDDSQLPKDRFSAERLKGVDSTLKIQPAELGDSAVYLCASSLGLLATSTDTQYFGPGTRLTVL.

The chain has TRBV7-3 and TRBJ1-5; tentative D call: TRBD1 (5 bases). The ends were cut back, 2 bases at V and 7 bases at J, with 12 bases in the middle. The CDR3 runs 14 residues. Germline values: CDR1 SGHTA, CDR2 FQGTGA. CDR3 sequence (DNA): TGTGCCAGCAGCTTAGGGGGGTCCCTACAGCCCCAGCATTTT. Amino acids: CASSLGGSLQPQHF.

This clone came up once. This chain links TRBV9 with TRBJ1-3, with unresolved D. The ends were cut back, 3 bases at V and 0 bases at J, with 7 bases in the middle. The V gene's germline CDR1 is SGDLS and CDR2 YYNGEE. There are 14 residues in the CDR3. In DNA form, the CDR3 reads TGTGCCAGCAGCGCCGCAGACTCTGGAAACACCATATATTTT. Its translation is CASSAADSGNTIYF.

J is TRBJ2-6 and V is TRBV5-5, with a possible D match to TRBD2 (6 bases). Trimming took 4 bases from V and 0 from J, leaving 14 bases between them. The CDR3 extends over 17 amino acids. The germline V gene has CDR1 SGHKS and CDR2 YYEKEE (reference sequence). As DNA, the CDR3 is TGTGCCAGCAGCCCCCGAGGCGGGGACTCTGGGGCCAACGTCCTGACTTTC. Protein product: CASSPRGGDSGANVLTF.

The CDR3 region has the DNA TGTGCCAGCAGCTTAGCGGGGGCTGAGCCCCAGCATTTT. It specifies CASSLAGAEPQHF. The chain carries TRBV7-8 and TRBJ1-5, with TRBD1 as a possible D gene (6 bases). The length of the CDR3 is 13 residues. With 0 bases removed from V and 8 bases from J, the gap between germline ends came to 8 bases. Germline CDR1 and CDR2: SGHVS and FQNEAQ.

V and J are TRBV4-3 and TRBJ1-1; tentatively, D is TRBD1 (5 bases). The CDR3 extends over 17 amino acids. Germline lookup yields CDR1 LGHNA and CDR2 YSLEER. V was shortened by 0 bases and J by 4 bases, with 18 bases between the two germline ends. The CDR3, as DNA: TGCGCCAGCAGCCAAGATTTGGTAGGGGCGCGGGGCACTGAAGCTTTCTTT. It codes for CASSQDLVGARGTEAFF.

In DNA, the CDR3 is TGTGCCAGCAGCTTGGACAGGGAGGAACCCTATAATTCACCCCTCCACTTT. Translating it yields CASSLDREEPYNSPLHF. J is TRBJ1-6 and V is TRBV7-9; TRBD1 matches 8 bases. V trimming: 3 bases; J trimming: 2 bases; junction bases outside the gene matches: 6. The CDR3 consists of 17 residues. Germline CDR1 and CDR2: SEHNR and FQNEAQ (reference sequence).

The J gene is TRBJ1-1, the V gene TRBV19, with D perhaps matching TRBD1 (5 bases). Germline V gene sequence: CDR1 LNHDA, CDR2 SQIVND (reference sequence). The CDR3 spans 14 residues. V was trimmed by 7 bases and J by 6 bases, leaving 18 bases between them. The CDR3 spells CASKTAGNGAEAFF. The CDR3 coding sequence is TGTGCCAGTAAGACGGCAGGGAATGGGGCTGAAGCTTTCTTT. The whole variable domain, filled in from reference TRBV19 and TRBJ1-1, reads DGGITQSPKYLFRKEGQNVTLSCEQNLNHDAMYWYRQDPGQGLRLIYYSQIVNDFQKGDIAEGYSVSREKKESFPLTVTSAQKNPTAFYLCASKTAGNGAEAFFGQGTRLTVV.